These 9 T cell receptor beta chains share one sample of origin, sequenced in a study of T-cell memory formation after mild COVID-19. Using its own MiXCR run on the 5' RACE reads, TCRdb lists one record per CDR3 protein. The sample includes roughly 580,000 distinct CDR3 sequences, roughly 18% of them seen just once. The sample comprised PBMCs or a T cell subset sorted from them (not recorded which). Receptors were obtained from an adult woman who had mild COVID-19 (a few samples of this study predate the infection). Cell type and time point are not known.

This clonotype was recorded many times. A read error may produce the germline difference seen at one junction end. DNA for the CDR3: TGTGCCAGCAGCTTGACTAGCGGGGTCTCCTACAATGAGCAGTTCTTC. Its translation: CASSLTSGVSYNEQFF. The chain joins TRBV5-1 to TRBJ2-1; 11 bases match TRBD2. CDR3 length: 16 residues. Germline assignment: CDR1 SGHRS and CDR2 YFSETQ.

The V gene is TRBV7-3, the J gene TRBJ1-5; D unresolved. The CDR3 consists of 13 residues. The germline CDR1 and CDR2 sequences are SGHTA and FQGTGA. Deletions cut 6 bases from V and 4 bases from J, with 10 bases between. The CDR3, as DNA: TGTGCCAGCAGTAGTGGGCTGAATCAGCCCCAGCATTTT. Its translation: CASSSGLNQPQHF.

This clonotype was seen only a few times. The genes are TRBV24-1 and TRBJ1-2; D unclear. The CDR3 loop spans 12 amino acids. Germline loops: CDR1 KGHDR, CDR2 SFDVKD. Trimming cost V 9 bases and J 4 bases, with 11 bases left between them. The CDR3 DNA is TGTGCCACCTCGGACCGATCCTATGGCTACACCTTC. Amino acid sequence: CATSDRSYGYTF.

The chain has TRBV7-3 and TRBJ2-3, with TRBD2 identical over 10 bases. V lost 4 bases and J lost 1; bases outside the gene matches: 5. This CDR3 is 16 amino acids long. Germline V CDR1 and CDR2: SGHTA, FQGTGA. CDR3 DNA sequence: TGTGCCAGCAGCTCAAGCGGGGGGGCAGGCACAGATACGCAGTATTTT. Its translation is CASSSSGGAGTDTQYF.

This clonotype showed up just a few times. This sequence joins TRBV9 and TRBJ2-3; 10 nucleotides match TRBD1. The CDR3 is 15 amino acids. The junction had 8 bases not matched to a gene; V was cut back by 6 bases and J by 4 bases. Per the germline V gene, CDR1 is SGDLS and CDR2 is YYNGEE. Here the CDR3 DNA reads TGTGCCAGCAACCGGGACAGGGGAGCGGCAGATACGCAGTATTTT. The encoded protein is CASNRDRGAADTQYF.

The table lists this clonotype with a few counts. The rearrangement links TRBV5-5 to TRBJ1-2, with 9 bases matching TRBD1. Germline assignment: CDR1 SGHKS and CDR2 YYEKEE (reference sequence). The CDR3 sequence is 17 residues long. Trimming at V came to 3 bases and at J to 0 bases, leaving 9 bases not matched to a gene. The CDR3 loop is CASSYLPGQGSNYGYTF. The CDR3 DNA reads TGTGCCAGCAGCTACCTACCGGGACAGGGTTCTAACTATGGCTACACCTTC.

The J gene is TRBJ2-1, the V gene TRBV4-3; tentative D call: TRBD2 (5 bases). This CDR3 has 16 residues. Germline V gene lookup returns CDR1 LGHNA and CDR2 YSLEER. Trimming shortened V by 0 bases and J by 8 bases, and 17 bases separated the two germline ends. The CDR3 sequence is CASSQDLDFPGDEQFF. DNA of the CDR3: TGCGCCAGCAGCCAAGATTTAGACTTTCCCGGGGATGAGCAGTTCTTC.

This clonotype was recorded a few times. This sequence joins TRBV18 and TRBJ2-5, with D possibly matching TRBD1 (6 bases). In germline, CDR1 is KGHSH, CDR2 LQKENI. V was pared by 3 bases and J by 7 bases, with 18 bases between. The CDR3 loop spans 15 amino acids. CDR3 protein: CASSPLRDIQPTQYF. The CDR3 DNA is TGTGCCAGCTCACCTTTACGGGACATCCAACCGACCCAGTACTTC.

This clonotype was picked up a small number of times. The rearrangement uses TRBV24-1 and TRBJ2-3; unclear D gene. Per germline, CDR1 KGHDR and CDR2 SFDVKD. The CDR3 sequence is 11 residues long. V was trimmed by 9 bases and J by 1 base, leaving 4 bases between them. The CDR3, as DNA: TGTGCCACCGGGGGCACAGATACGCAGTATTTT. Translation gives CATGGTDTQYF.